These T cell receptor beta chains were read from a single sample in a study of patients and donors after allogeneic stem cell transplantation. TCRdb ran MiXCR on the RT-PCR reads and lists one entry per CDR3 protein. The table records 70,000 to 75,000 distinct CDR3 sequences, 26% of them present only once. The source material was blood, either unsorted or a sorted T cell fraction (not recorded which). The receptors stem from a human donor who was either an allogeneic HSCT recipient or a stem cell or donor lymphocyte infusion donor (not recorded which). It is not recorded whose cells these are; they may come from a transplant donor. Each CDR3 is given with its conserved first and last residue. The D gene is left open where the match is weak. For some rows the clone size is stated as once, few or many, or as a class when expanded; others skip it.

V: TRBV20-1
size: NA
J: TRBJ1-5
D: NA
DNA: TGCAGTGCTAGGGTCGGCAGTAGCAATCAGCCCCAGCATTTT
CDR3: CSARVGSSNQPQHF

V: TRBV9
size: NA
J: TRBJ1-5
D: NA
DNA: TGTGCCAGCAGCCCCCGGGGGGGTGGACAGCCCCAGCATTTT
CDR3: CASSPRGGGQPQHF

V: TRBV29-1
size: few
J: TRBJ1-2
D: NA
DNA: TGCAGCGTAGGGCGGGACGGGAACTATGGCTACACCTTC
CDR3: CSVGRDGNYGYTF

V: TRBV10-3
size: few
J: TRBJ1-4
D: NA
DNA: TGTGCCATCAGTGAGTCTAACGGACTAAGGAAGGGTGAAAAACTGTTTTTT
CDR3: CAISESNGLRKGEKLFF

V: TRBV6-1
size: few
J: TRBJ2-1
D: TRBD2
DNA: TGTGCCAGCATCCCAGGACTAGCGGGGAACAATGAGCAGTTCTTC
CDR3: CASIPGLAGNNEQFF

V: TRBV9
size: few
J: TRBJ1-3
D: TRBD1
DNA: TGTGCCAGCCCAGCAGCGCAGCCCCCAGGGGGCCGGGGAAACACCATATATTTT
CDR3: CASPAAQPPGGRGNTIYF

V: TRBV14
size: NA
J: TRBJ1-1
D: NA
DNA: TGTGCCAGCAGCATCTCCGGGTCTCGAGCTTTCTTT
CDR3: CASSISGSRAFF

V: TRBV5-1
size: few
J: TRBJ2-1
D: TRBD2
DNA: TGCGCCAGCAGCTTGAACGGCGGGAGCTCCTACAATGAGCAGTTCTTC
CDR3: CASSLNGGSSYNEQFF

V: TRBV15
size: NA
J: TRBJ1-6
D: NA
DNA: TGTGCCACCAGCGCCGGGACACGACGTTCACCCCTCCACTTT
CDR3: CATSAGTRRSPLHF

V: TRBV2
size: NA
J: TRBJ1-4
D: NA
DNA: TGTGCCAGTAACAGGGCCGCGTCTAATGAAAAACTGTTTTTT
CDR3: CASNRAASNEKLFF

V: TRBV6-5
size: NA
J: TRBJ1-2
D: TRBD1
DNA: TGTGCCAGCAGCCCGACGGACAGGATCTCCGATGGCTACACCTTC
CDR3: CASSPTDRISDGYTF

V: TRBV5-6
size: many
J: TRBJ1-4
D: NA
DNA: TGTGCCAGCAGCTTCGGGTCGGCAGGCCGAAATGAAAAACTGTTTTTT
CDR3: CASSFGSAGRNEKLFF

V: TRBV29-1
size: NA
J: TRBJ2-1
D: NA
DNA: TGCAGCGTTGAAGGTTACAGGGCCAATGAGCAGTTCTTC
CDR3: CSVEGYRANEQFF

V: TRBV9
size: few
J: TRBJ2-5
D: TRBD2
DNA: TGTGCCAGCAGCGCCATACTGGGACTAGGCCAAGAGACCCAGTACTTC
CDR3: CASSAILGLGQETQYF